These 2 T cell receptor beta chains were all obtained from the same sample, sequenced in a study of blood T cell repertoires in COVID-19. The repertoire was sequenced with immunoSEQ multiplex PCR; TCRdb's copy has only in-frame clones and lacks some. The data contain 150,000 to 200,000 clones, 80% to 90% of them singletons. Specimen: peripheral blood. The receptors derive from a man aged 55 to 70 with acute or convalescent COVID-19.

The V gene is TRBV19, the J gene TRBJ1-6; D is unresolved. Per the germline V gene, CDR1 is LNHDA and CDR2 is SQIVND (reference sequence). V was shortened by 3 bases and J by 3 bases, with 6 bases between the two germline ends. The CDR3 is 14 residues long. CDR3 DNA sequence: TGTGCCAGTAGTATTGGCAGCTATAATTCACCCCTCCACTTT. This gives the protein CASSIGSYNSPLHF.

The chain recombines TRBV29-1 with TRBJ2-7; a possible D gene is TRBD1 (6 bases). This CDR3 spans 12 amino acids. Germline V gene sequence: CDR1 SQVTM, CDR2 ANQGSEA. V lost 4 bases and J 5 bases, leaving 12 bases between the germline ends. The CDR3 region has the DNA TGCAGCGTTGCGTCCAGGGGTAACGAGCAGTACTTC. It encodes CSVASRGNEQYF.